The rows below give T cell receptor beta chains drawn from one sample of a study of regulatory T cells in long-lasting Graves disease. TCRdb passed the multiplex PCR reads through MiXCR, listing each CDR3 protein once. The data contain about 540,000 distinct CDR3 sequences, 13% of them singletons. These records were also assigned to another study, of T cells in Graves' hyperthyroidism and ophthalmopathy.

The source material was peripheral blood mononuclear cells (PBMCs), sampled at new diagnosis, from a patient treated with antithyroid drugs. The receptors shown here come from a man aged 30-40 years with Graves disease. The CDR3 runs from the conserved cysteine through the conserved F or W. Each record gives: clone size, J gene, D gene, V gene, CDR3 DNA, CDR3 protein. The D gene is left open where the match is weak. The size field is filled for only some rows; it gives once, few, many or a size class.

few TRBJ2-6 NA TRBV7-9 TGTGCCAGCAGCTTAGAAGTCCTCTCTGGGGCCAACGTCCTGACTTTC CASSLEVLSGANVLTF
many TRBJ1-1 NA TRBV28 TGTGCCAGCCACCTCCGGGCGAACACTGAAGCTTTCTTT CASHLRANTEAFF
few TRBJ2-3 TRBD2 TRBV5-4 TGTGCCAGCAGCTTGAAGCTAGCGGGAGGGCCCACAGATACGCAGTATTTT CASSLKLAGGPTDTQYF
many TRBJ2-7 NA TRBV11-2 TGTGCCAGCAGCTCGAATACCTACCAAATGAACTCCTACGAGCAGTACTTC CASSSNTYQMNSYEQYF
many TRBJ1-2 TRBD1 TRBV20-1 TGCAGTGCTAGAGATACAGGGGAAGGCTATGGCTACACCTTC CSARDTGEGYGYTF
many TRBJ2-7 NA TRBV2 TGTGCCAGCAGTAGCGCCGAGGAGGAGTACTTC CASSSAEEEYF
many TRBJ2-3 NA TRBV2 TGTGCCAGCAGTGAGGACAGACGAGGGGAGGATACGCAGTATTTT CASSEDRRGEDTQYF
NA TRBJ2-1 TRBD2 TRBV5-4 TGTGCCAGCAGCACCTGGACTAGCGGGGGCGATGAGCAGTTCTTC CASSTWTSGGDEQFF
many TRBJ1-1 TRBD1 TRBV19 TGTGCCACCAAAGGACAGGGTTACACTGAAGCTTTCTTT CATKGQGYTEAFF
many TRBJ2-1 NA TRBV11-2 TGTGCCAGCAGCTTAGGTTATACGGGAAGAACCTACAATGAGCAGTTCTTC CASSLGYTGRTYNEQFF
few TRBJ2-5 TRBD1 TRBV7-9 TGTGCCAGCCTTCCGAAACAAGGACAGGGGCAAGAGACCCAGTACTTC CASLPKQGQGQETQYF
NA TRBJ2-7 TRBD1 TRBV18 TGTGCCAGCTCATCAGCGACAGGGCATTCCTACGAGCAGTACTTC CASSSATGHSYEQYF
few TRBJ2-3 NA TRBV20-1 TGCAGCATTAGCGAGCGGCACACAGATACGCAGTATTTT CSISERHTDTQYF
NA TRBJ2-7 NA TRBV5-1 TGCGCCAGCAGCTCCGCCGGGGAGCAGTACTTC CASSSAGEQYF
many TRBJ2-7 NA TRBV20-1 TGCAGTGCTAGTCCTAGCGACTACGAGCAGTACTTC CSASPSDYEQYF
few TRBJ1-1 NA TRBV27 TGTGCCAGCAGTTTTCCGGGAACGGCAGCTTTCTTT CASSFPGTAAFF
few TRBJ1-5 NA TRBV5-8 TGTGCCAGCAGCTCCAGGGGCGTCAATCAGCCCCAGCATTTT CASSSRGVNQPQHF
few TRBJ1-2 TRBD1 TRBV7-9 TGTGCCAGCAGCCCGAGCTTAGGAGGGGGCGGCTTGTATGGCTACACCTTC CASSPSLGGGGLYGYTF
many TRBJ2-7 NA TRBV6-1 TGTGCCAGCAGTCCCCTAACCCGAACCGTCTACGAGCAGTACTTC CASSPLTRTVYEQYF
many TRBJ1-2 TRBD1 TRBV29-1 TGCAGCGTGGCGGGGGACAGGGCCGGGAGCTATGGCTACACCTTC CSVAGDRAGSYGYTF
many TRBJ1-1 TRBD1 TRBV28 TGTGCCAGCTCGGACAGGACAGACAACACTGAAGCTTTCTTT CASSDRTDNTEAFF
many TRBJ2-7 TRBD1 TRBV29-1 TGCAGCGCCCCGTTAGGACAGGGTGGACACGAGCAGTACTTC CSAPLGQGGHEQYF